Here is one TCR beta chain with its context. Its antigen is not known. This specimen comes from a study of CD8+ T cells in alopecia areata. Overall study context: Tofacitinib dosing lasted 6 to 18 months, which was then followed by 6 months off drug. Severity among treated patients was scored by the percentage of scalp area affected. Findings and caveats of the study: In scalp and blood during tofacitinib, many expanded lesional clones persisted. Scalp clonality and expanded CD8+ clones among the top 100 were significantly decreased by tofacitinib.

Germline lookup yields CDR1 LNHNV and CDR2 YYDKDF (reference sequence). This CDR3 is built from 13 residues. Trimming cost V 6 bases and J 7 bases, with 16 bases left between them. Treatment specified: oral pan-JAK inhibitor, 5-10 mg twice daily. It was cDNA, reverse transcribed from extracted RNA, that served as the sequencing template. The repertoire was sequenced with immunoSEQ multiplex PCR; TCRdb's copy has only in-frame clones and lacks some. The data show 130,000 or so clones, 70% to 90% seen once. The J gene is TRBJ2-7, the V gene TRBV15; no definite D call. The clonotype comes from a human donor with alopecia areata. The sample was CD8+ T cells sorted from blood, taken at week 4, from a patient treated with tofacitinib. This CDR3 is CATRHGRRSEQYF. CDR3 bases: TGTGCCACCAGACATGGTAGACGATCAGAGCAGTACTTC.